This TCR beta chain was found in a study of CD8 T cells in Susac syndrome. V lost 3 bases to trimming and J lost 5 bases; unmatched junction nucleotides: 4. CDR1 and CDR2 (germline): DFQATT, SNEGSKA (reference sequence). This CDR3 has 13 residues. Reverse transcription used about 0.45 to 1 ug RNA and random hexamers. One entry per CDR3 protein results from TCRdb running MiXCR on the immunoSEQ multiplex PCR reads. The table lists about 140,000 distinct CDR3 sequences, roughly 95% of them singletons. J is TRBJ1-5 and V is TRBV20-1; 7 bases fit TRBD1. The sequenced sample consisted of CD4+ T cells from PBMCs. The sequence derives from a human donor with multiple sclerosis. CDR3 coding DNA: TGCAGTGCTAGTGGGAGGGGGCATCAGCCCCAGCATTTT. This translates into CSASGRGHQPQHF.